This entry lists 27 T cell receptor beta chains sequenced from one sample in a study of blood T cells in healthy people across ages. Through a sample-barcoded 5' primer and a J-beta primer mix, a second PCR was run for roughly 7 to 11 cycles. From the 5' RACE reads, TCRdb called clonotypes with MiXCR, one entry per CDR3 protein. The sample carries a few hundred thousand distinct CDR3 sequences, roughly 26% recorded once. Sequenced: blood. The origin of the receptors is an older woman in good health.

This clonotype was found a few times. At one of its ends the junction is not consistent with the germline gene, which may arise from a read error. The gene calls are TRBV5-1 and TRBJ2-5; D remains ambiguous. CDR3 size: 14 residues. Germline V CDR1 and CDR2: SGHRS, YFSETQ. The CDR3 coding sequence is TGCGCCGGCAGCTTGGCGCCCAATGAAGAGACCCAGTACTTC. It yields the protein CAGSLAPNEETQYF.

This clonotype was seen only a few times. This rearrangement joins TRBV6-6 to TRBJ2-3, with no clear D. Looked up from germline, CDR1 is MNHNY and CDR2 is SVGAGI (reference sequence). V lost 0 bases and J lost 2, with 9 bases in between. This CDR3 has 15 residues. The CDR3 here is CASSYSSAPTDTQYF. The CDR3 DNA sequence: TGTGCCAGCAGTTACTCTTCGGCTCCCACAGATACGCAGTATTTT.

The chain joins TRBV6-5 to TRBJ2-5, with D possibly being TRBD1 (6 bases). Trimming shortened V by 8 bases and J by 1 base, and 17 bases separated the two germline ends. The germline CDR1 and CDR2 sequences are MNHEY and SVGAGI. The CDR3 has 15 amino acids. CDR3 amino acids: CASRSLLRGQETQYF. CDR3 nucleotide sequence: TGTGCCAGCCGTAGCCTCCTCAGGGGCCAAGAGACCCAGTACTTC.

V is TRBV29-1 and J is TRBJ2-7; 9 positions agree with TRBD1. Per germline, CDR1 SQVTM and CDR2 ANQGSEA. This CDR3 is 13 amino acids long. Trimming at V came to 5 bases and at J to 6 bases, leaving 8 bases not matched to a gene. The CDR3 is CSVIDRGKIEQYF. DNA for the CDR3: TGCAGCGTTATAGACAGGGGGAAAATCGAGCAGTACTTC.

This clonotype was counted between two and nine times. The rearrangement links TRBV4-3 to TRBJ1-2, with TRBD1 matching over 8 bases. The CDR3 contains 14 residues. The J segment lost 8 bases and the V segment lost 1 base, leaving 6 bases of the junction unmatched. The germline CDR1 and CDR2 sequences are LGHNA and YSLEER. DNA of the CDR3: TGCGCCAGCAGCCAAGGCCTCAGGGGGCAAGGCTACACCTTC. It is translated as CASSQGLRGQGYTF.

The gene calls are TRBV30 and TRBJ1-1, with a possible D match to TRBD1 (6 bases). The CDR3 is made up of 16 amino acids. With 0 bases removed from V and 5 bases from J, the gap between germline ends came to 19 bases. Germline V lookup: CDR1 GTSNPN, CDR2 SVGIG (reference sequence). Written as DNA, the CDR3 is TGTGCCTGGAGTGTAGGAGTCGGACAGCTGGGGACTGAAGCTTTCTTT. Encoded protein: CAWSVGVGQLGTEAFF.

This rearrangement joins TRBV3-1 to TRBJ1-3; D not resolved. V was pared by 1 base and J by 0 bases, with 16 bases between. Germline V lookup: CDR1 LGHDT, CDR2 YNNKEL (reference sequence). The length of the CDR3 is 18 residues. CDR3 residues: CASSQGPPVANSGNTIYF. For the CDR3, the DNA is TGTGCCAGCAGCCAAGGACCCCCTGTGGCAAACTCTGGAAACACCATATATTTT. Full variable domain (outside the CDR3, taken from reference TRBV3-1 and TRBJ1-3): DTAVSQTPKYLVTQMGNDKSIKCEQNLGHDTMYWYKQDSKKFLKIMFSYNNKELIINETVPNRFSPKSPDKAHLNLHINSLELGDSAVYFCASSQGPPVANSGNTIYFGEGSWLTVV.

This clonotype was found many times. This chain connects TRBV11-2 to TRBJ2-1, with a possible D match to TRBD2 (6 bases). Germline CDR1 SGHAT, CDR2 FQNNGV. V shed 2 bases and J shed 4 bases, with 15 bases lying between them. There are 16 residues in the CDR3. CDR3 sequence reads: CASSLMVLARYNEQFF. CDR3 nucleotide sequence: TGTGCCAGCAGCTTAATGGTGCTAGCGAGATACAATGAGCAGTTCTTC. The variable domain in full, completed from reference TRBV11-2 and TRBJ2-1, reads EAGVAQSPRYKIIEKRQSVAFWCNPISGHATLYWYQQILGQGPKLLIQFQNNGVVDDSQLPKDRFSAERLKGVDSTLKIQPAKLEDSAVYLCASSLMVLARYNEQFFGPGTRLTVL.

The V gene is TRBV27, the J gene TRBJ2-7; D may match TRBD1 or TRBD2 (5 bases each). V was cut by 0 bases and J by 1 base, with 13 bases left in between. Germline loops: CDR1 MNHEY, CDR2 SMNVEV (reference sequence). This CDR3 contains 16 residues. CDR3 amino acids: CASSLSGGTASYEQYF. The CDR3, as DNA: TGTGCCAGCAGTTTATCGGGTGGGACGGCGTCCTACGAGCAGTACTTC.

The V and J genes are TRBV12-3 or TRBV12-4 and TRBJ1-6; D is possibly TRBD1 (6 bases). The CDR3 extends over 14 amino acids. V was trimmed by 6 bases and J by 10 bases, leaving 16 bases between them. The CDR3 region has the DNA TGTGCCAGCAGACGACAGGACCTTGGGTCACCCCTCCACTTT. Its protein is CASRRQDLGSPLHF.

This clonotype was picked up many times. The chain carries TRBV10-3 and TRBJ2-1, with 7 bases that match TRBD1. This CDR3 is 12 amino acids long. J was trimmed by 5 bases and V by 11 bases; bases with no gene match: 6. Germline V gene lookup returns CDR1 ENHRY and CDR2 SYGVKD. The CDR3 DNA reads TGTGCCTCCAACAGGGGAGACAATGAGCAGTTCTTC. Its protein is CASNRGDNEQFF.

The J gene is TRBJ2-5, the V gene TRBV7-9; no clear D gene. Judging by the DNA end, TRBJ2-1 fits better; the J call may be wrong. Germline assignment: CDR1 SEHNR and CDR2 FQNEAQ (reference sequence). The CDR3 is made up of 13 amino acids. CDR3 in amino acids: CASSPTPRNEQFF. CDR3 DNA sequence: TGTGCCAGCAGCCCGACGCCCAGAAATGAGCAGTTCTTC.

This rearrangement joins TRBV3-1 to TRBJ1-2; 9 nucleotides match TRBD1. This CDR3 is 13 amino acids long. V gave up 4 bases and J gave up 8 bases; unmatched junction bases: 5. The V gene's germline CDR1 is LGHDT and CDR2 YNNKEL (reference sequence). The CDR3 bases are TGTGCCAGCAGCCGAGGGACAGGGAAAGGCTACACCTTC. Its translation: CASSRGTGKGYTF.

Details on this clonotype: It may be a read error: a sequence one base away is much more abundant. V and J are TRBV7-2 and TRBJ1-2; possibly TRBD1 for D (6 bases). Germline loops: CDR1 SGHTA, CDR2 FQGNSA. The CDR3 runs 15 residues. Trimming removed 5 bases at V and 4 bases at J, with 17 bases between. The CDR3: CASSVGQTISYGYTF. In nucleotides, the CDR3 is TGTGCCAGCAGCGTTGGACAGACAATTAGCTATGGCTACACCTTC.

The chain couples TRBV4-1 to TRBJ1-5; D unclear. With 0 bases removed from V and 7 bases from J, the gap between germline ends came to 10 bases. This CDR3 region has 14 residues. CDR1 is MGHRA, CDR2 YSYEKL, per germline. CDR3 in amino acids: CASSQDRSNQPQHF. For the CDR3, the DNA is TGCGCCAGCAGCCAAGACAGGTCTAACCAGCCCCAGCATTTT.

This clonotype was detected once. V usage is TRBV7-2 and J usage is TRBJ1-2, with D maybe TRBD1 (6 bases). Germline CDR1 is SGHTA and CDR2 is FQGNSA. Trimming left V 6 bases short and J 2 bases short, with 16 bases between. The CDR3 totals 15 residues. CDR3 amino acids: CASRPTGLANYGYTF. The CDR3, as DNA: TGTGCCAGCAGACCCACAGGGTTGGCGAACTATGGCTACACCTTC.

The chain recombines TRBV28 with TRBJ2-5; D is unclear. The J call may not be correct, given that the DNA end is closer to TRBJ2-1. The germline CDR1 and CDR2 sequences are MDHEN and SYDVKM. The CDR3 contains 14 residues. The CDR3 DNA is TGTGCCAGCAGTGCCAGGAATGTGCCGGATGAGCAGTTCTTC. As protein: CASSARNVPDEQFF.

In its sample, this clonotype was seen once. V gene TRBV5-8 combines with J gene TRBJ1-2, with 7 nucleotides matching TRBD1. The CDR3 contains 13 residues. The germline gives CDR1 SGHTS, CDR2 YDEGEE. Trimming took 2 bases from V and 3 from J; bases not matched to a gene: 1. The CDR3 region has the DNA TGTGCCAGCAGCTTTACAGGGGACTATGGCTACACCTTC. Residues: CASSFTGDYGYTF.

The chain combines TRBV6-6 with TRBJ2-1; 9 positions agree with TRBD2. The J call is in doubt because the DNA end fits TRBJ2-7 better. The CDR3 runs to 13 residues. Germline V lookup: CDR1 MNHNY, CDR2 SVGAGI (reference sequence). CDR3 residues: CASRASGIYEQYF. The CDR3, as DNA: TGTGCCAGCAGGGCTAGCGGGATTTACGAGCAGTACTTC.

The chain joins TRBV28 to TRBJ2-5; D is possibly TRBD1 (6 bases). The J call is uncertain, as TRBJ2-7 better fits the DNA end. The CDR3 sequence is 14 residues long. The germline CDR1 and CDR2 sequences are MDHEN and SYDVKM. CDR3 DNA: TGTGCCAGCAGTTCCGACAGGAGGACCTACGAGCAGTACTTC. Translating gives CASSSDRRTYEQYF.

This clonotype was seen many times. The rearrangement joins TRBV4-2 to TRBJ2-3; D might be TRBD2 (6 bases). Germline-derived CDR1 and CDR2 are LGHNA and YNFKEQ. Trimming removed 3 bases from V and 6 bases from J, with 7 bases in between. The CDR3 contains 12 residues. CDR3 region: CASSQGRDTQYF. The CDR3 nucleotides read TGTGCCAGCAGCCAGGGGAGGGATACGCAGTATTTT.

The CDR3 reads CSARTFLSGTGYYGYTF. The DNA for the CDR3 is TGCAGTGCTAGGACCTTCCTCTCCGGGACAGGGTACTATGGCTACACCTTC. This rearrangement joins TRBV20-1 to TRBJ1-2, with TRBD1 matching 9 bases. The CDR3 runs 17 residues. Germline V gene sequence: CDR1 DFQATT, CDR2 SNEGSKA (reference sequence). The V gene end was trimmed by 3 bases and the J gene end by 3 bases; junction bases not matched to a gene: 14.

Note on this clonotype: Sequence at one end of the junction differs from germline and may be a read error. The chain uses TRBV27 and TRBJ2-3, with no clear D. From germline, CDR1 is MNHEY and CDR2 SMNVEV (reference sequence). This CDR3 comprises 16 residues. This CDR3 reads CASSPQALTITDPQYF. DNA of the CDR3: TGTGCCAGCAGTCCCCAAGCCCTAACTATAACAGATCCGCAGTATTTT.

In its sample, this clonotype was seen many times. The chain links TRBV28 to TRBJ1-4, with D possibly TRBD1 on 5 matching bases. The germline gives CDR1 MDHEN, CDR2 SYDVKM. V was shortened by 4 bases and J by 7 bases, with 16 bases between the two germline ends. This CDR3 is built from 15 residues. The CDR3 DNA reads TGTGCCAGCAGTTCACAAGGGGCGAGGGTTGAAAAACTGTTTTTT. Its translation is CASSSQGARVEKLFF.

The chain is built from TRBV4-3 and TRBJ1-1; weak D call: TRBD1 (5 bases). The CDR3 runs to 14 residues. In germline, CDR1 is LGHNA, CDR2 YSLEER. With 4 bases removed from V and 5 bases from J, the gap between germline ends came to 14 bases. CDR3 residues: CASSLSGGETEAFF. Written as DNA, the CDR3 is TGCGCCAGCAGCCTCTCCGGGGGGGAGACTGAAGCTTTCTTT.

The chain employs TRBV20-1 and TRBJ1-5; perhaps TRBD1 as D (6 bases). V dropped 3 bases and J dropped 0 bases, with 9 bases sitting between them. The CDR3 consists of 14 residues. The germline V gene has CDR1 DFQATT and CDR2 SNEGSKA (reference sequence). The CDR3 sequence: CSASGQNSNQPQHF. The CDR3 DNA is TGCAGTGCTAGTGGACAGAATAGCAATCAGCCCCAGCATTTT.

In this sample, this clonotype turned up a few times. The V and J genes are TRBV5-5 and TRBJ2-3; TRBD2 aligns across 8 bases. V lost 4 bases and J lost 5; bases outside the gene matches: 9. This CDR3 has 15 residues. Germline lookup yields CDR1 SGHKS and CDR2 YYEKEE (reference sequence). This CDR3 reads CASSVLAGRLDTQYF. Here the CDR3 DNA reads TGTGCCAGCAGCGTTCTAGCGGGTCGACTAGATACGCAGTATTTT.